The clone carrying this T cell receptor beta chain occurred many times. These data belong to a study of neurological immune-mediated disorders. Each TCR transcript was tagged with a 10-nucleotide random UMI during 5'RACE. TCRdb re-called the 5' RACE reads with MiXCR, one entry per CDR3 protein. The sample holds 40,000 or so distinct CDR3 sequences; 13% are singletons and the top ten take over 10%. Germline CDR1 MDHEN, CDR2 SYDVKM. With V trimmed by 3 bases and J by 3 bases, 4 bases remained unmatched. The CDR3 consists of 14 residues. Described time point: longitudinal time-point 3. Unsorted libraries came from 2 million PBMCs stored at -80 °C.

The sequence was collected from a man aged 25-45 years in good health. This chain connects TRBV28 to TRBJ2-7; 8 bases fit TRBD1. Input material: PBMCs. The CDR3 reads CASSFATGVYEQYF. The CDR3 DNA sequence: TGTGCCAGCAGTTTTGCGACAGGGGTCTACGAGCAGTACTTC. The full variable domain, in which reference TRBV28 and TRBJ2-7 provide the parts outside the CDR3, is DVKVTQSSRYLVKRTGEKVFLECVQDMDHENMFWYRQDPGLGLRLIYFSYDVKMKEKGDIPEGYSVSREKKERFSLILESASTNQTSMYLCASSFATGVYEQYFGPGTRLTVT.